This entry features one TCR beta chain sequence. The sample originates from a study of blood T cell repertoires in COVID-19. Under the authors' procedure: Reference gene primer amplification gave nucleated cell count estimates. The data were produced by immunoSEQ multiplex PCR, yet TCRdb's version contains in-frame clones alone and is incomplete. From that table come the V and J calls and clone size; the DNA was used to work out D and trimming. The sample holds about 280,000 clones; almost 85% are singletons and the top ten take roughly 5%. The specimen was peripheral blood. The sequence derives from a man aged 50 or older with active or convalescent COVID-19.

The CDR3 bases are TGTGCCAGCAGTGGAGTAGGGGGTAATTCACCCCTCCACTTT. It specifies CASSGVGGNSPLHF. The genes are TRBV2 and TRBJ1-6; weak D call: TRBD1 (6 bases). Deletions cut 4 bases from V and 6 bases from J, with 10 bases between. This CDR3 region has 14 residues. Germline V lookup: CDR1 SNHLY, CDR2 FYNNEI.